Listed below are T cell receptor beta chains from one sample, sequenced in a study of control samples from healthy donors and cancer patients. Generated by immunoSEQ multiplex PCR, the TCRdb table keeps only in-frame clones and is missing some. The repertoire has about 150,000 clones, approximately 94% of them found once; the top ten carry 8.5%. Sequenced input: blood. The receptors originated from a middle-aged woman in good health. Both conserved end residues are part of each CDR3. The order of the fields is V gene, clone size, J gene, D gene, CDR3 DNA, CDR3 protein. D genes are given only for firm matches. A clone size is listed for some rows: how often the clone was seen (once, few, many), or a class if it is expanded.

>TRBV5-4|NA|TRBJ2-3|TRBD1
TGTGCCAGCAGCTTGTATGGGGGACAGGCAGATACGCAGTATTTT
CASSLYGGQADTQYF
>TRBV24-1|NA|TRBJ2-2|NA
TGTGCCACCGGGAACATGGCCACCGGGGAGCTGTTTTTT
CATGNMATGELFF
>TRBV7-3|many|TRBJ1-2|NA
TGTGCCAGCAGCTCGGGGGGACCAGACTATGGCTACACCTTC
CASSSGGPDYGYTF
>TRBV4-2|NA|TRBJ1-2|TRBD1
TGTGCCAGCAGCCAAGAAGGAGCAGGGGGTACCTATGGCTACACCTTC
CASSQEGAGGTYGYTF
>TRBV6-5|once|TRBJ1-2|NA
TGTGCCAGCAGTTACGAGGGAGGGAACTATGGCTACACCTTC
CASSYEGGNYGYTF
>TRBV7-9|NA|TRBJ1-3|NA
TGTGCCAGCAGCTTTTACCGGGACTCATACTCTGGAAACACCATATATTTT
CASSFYRDSYSGNTIYF
>TRBV6-4|NA|TRBJ1-1|TRBD1
TGTGCCAGCAGTGACTCGCACAGGGGCGACACTGAAGCTTTCTTT
CASSDSHRGDTEAFF
>TRBV19|NA|TRBJ2-4|NA
TGTGCCAGTCAGGGCGGGCGCGGGGCCAAAAACATTCAGTACTTC
CASQGGRGAKNIQYF
>TRBV5-6|NA|TRBJ1-5|TRBD1
TGTGCCAGCAGCTCTGACAGGGAGGGTCAGCCCCAGCATTTT
CASSSDREGQPQHF
>TRBV27|once|TRBJ2-7|TRBD2
TGTGCCAGCAGTTTATCGCCCGTGCTAGCGGGGGGTTCCTACGAGCAGTACTTC
CASSLSPVLAGGSYEQYF
>TRBV29-1|once|TRBJ2-5|NA
TGCAGCGTTGGGGTAGACGAAGAGACCCAGTACTTC
CSVGVDEETQYF
>TRBV6-5|once|TRBJ2-6|NA
TGTGCCAGCAGTTACTCGACGCGCACTGGGGCCAACGTCCTGACTTTC
CASSYSTRTGANVLTF
>TRBV10-3|NA|TRBJ2-7|NA
TGTGCCATCCGACAGGAAGTCTCCTACGAGCAGTACTTC
CAIRQEVSYEQYF
>TRBV18|NA|TRBJ2-2|NA
TGTGCCAGCTCACCTTTAGGCAAGAACACCGGGGAGCTGTTTTTT
CASSPLGKNTGELFF
>TRBV6-6|NA|TRBJ2-1|NA
TGTGCCAGCAGTTACGGACAGTCCTACAATGAGCAGTTCTTC
CASSYGQSYNEQFF
>TRBV2|NA|TRBJ2-3|TRBD2
TGTGCCAGCAGGGGTTCTAGCGGGAGCACAGATACGCAGTATTTT
CASRGSSGSTDTQYF
>TRBV6-5|NA|TRBJ1-1|NA
TGTGCCAGTATCCGGGGGACTGAAGCTTTCTTT
CASIRGTEAFF
>TRBV19|NA|TRBJ1-2|NA
TGTGCCAGTAGTATCGGACCAGGCTACACCTTC
CASSIGPGYTF
>TRBV20-1|NA|TRBJ1-4|NA
TGCAGTGCCAGTTCAACTAATGAAAAACTGTTTTTT
CSASSTNEKLFF
>TRBV4-1|NA|TRBJ1-3|NA
TGCGCCAGCAGCCAAGCGGCCTTCTCTGGAAACACCATATATTTT
CASSQAAFSGNTIYF
>TRBV9|NA|TRBJ1-1|TRBD1
TGTGCCAGCAGCGAGTGGGGCCTAGGGTCAGGGGGCAACACTGAAGCTTTCTTT
CASSEWGLGSGGNTEAFF
>TRBV2|NA|TRBJ2-7|NA
TGTGCCAGCAGGGACCAACGGGGGCCCGAGCAGTACTTC
CASRDQRGPEQYF
>TRBV6-6|NA|TRBJ1-4|TRBD1
TGTGCCAGCAGTTACCGGGACAGTGAAAAACTGTTTTTT
CASSYRDSEKLFF
>TRBV5-1|NA|TRBJ1-1|NA
TGCGCCAGCAGCTTGGACACTGAAGCTTTCTTT
CASSLDTEAFF
>TRBV14|once|TRBJ1-1|NA
TGTGCCAGCAGCCAGGAGCAGGGTGCCCCTATTACTGAAGCTTTCTTT
CASSQEQGAPITEAFF
>TRBV25-1|once|TRBJ1-3|NA
TGTGCCAGCAGTGTTTTCCTCGGGGACACCATATATTTT
CASSVFLGDTIYF
>TRBV19|NA|TRBJ2-5|NA
TGTGCCAGTAGTATTATAGGGGTCCAAGAGACCCAGTACTTC
CASSIIGVQETQYF